Listed below are T cell receptor beta chains from one sample, sequenced in a study of regulatory T cells in long-lasting Graves disease. TCRdb fed the multiplex PCR reads into MiXCR, producing one record per CDR3 protein. The sample includes 390,000 or so distinct CDR3 sequences, about 23% of them seen just once. The sequenced sample was peripheral blood mononuclear cells (PBMCs), obtained when the disease was refractory, from a patient treated with antithyroid drugs. These receptors came from a woman in her 40s with Graves disease. The conserved cysteine and the conserved F or W are not part of the CDR3 here. Not every row has a clone size; where given, it reads once, few, many or a size class.

V gene	clone size	J gene	CDR3 protein
TRBV27	.	TRBJ1-1	ASSSVGAQEAF
TRBV29-1	few	TRBJ2-4	SVEVYTGLKNIQY
TRBV2	few	TRBJ2-5	ASSYLEGATVRETQY
TRBV2	.	TRBJ1-5	VSSYVRGSNQPQH
TRBV5-1	few	TRBJ2-2	ASSPGLAGGRAGELF
TRBV20-1	many	TRBJ1-1	SAQDMSEAF
TRBV6-1	.	TRBJ2-2	ASTSRTGGDTGELF
TRBV2	many	TRBJ1-2	ASMENRYGYT
TRBV7-9	few	TRBJ1-1	ASTTGKLGGAEAF
TRBV27	.	TRBJ2-7	ASSLATDYEQY
TRBV5-1	.	TRBJ2-1	ASSAGLAGLLL
TRBV6-4	.	TRBJ2-7	ASSAPGQGPGEQY
TRBV28	many	TRBJ1-5	ASSLDGGQPQH
TRBV5-1	few	TRBJ2-5	ASSSRRLAGGRETQY
TRBV7-9	many	TRBJ1-1	ASSLAGPRSGAF
TRBV6-5	few	TRBJ2-7	ASSYPYGQGESYEQY
TRBV6-2/TRBV6-3	.	TRBJ2-2	ASSYRQNTEELF
TRBV5-1	few	TRBJ2-5	ASSWGATGIAETQY
TRBV20-1	.	TRBJ2-7	SARGLAGGPPYEQY
TRBV4-1	.	TRBJ2-7	ASSLQWGYEQY
TRBV7-3	.	TRBJ2-5	ASSLVRQETQY
TRBV28	few	TRBJ2-1	ASSYFVYNEQF
TRBV7-9	.	TRBJ1-6	ASSPDGYNSPLH
TRBV7-9	.	TRBJ2-5	ASSPRQAEIQETQY
TRBV27	many	TRBJ1-1	ASSFLGQGRLNTEAF
TRBV15	few	TRBJ2-7	ATSRDFFSGSAYEQY
TRBV10-3	.	TRBJ1-6	ATALGDSPLH
TRBV11-1	.	TRBJ2-7	ASRDGGKYEQY
TRBV11-2	many	TRBJ2-2	ASSLSGLNTGELF
TRBV6-9	few	TRBJ2-6	ASSYFRTGGSGANVLT
TRBV7-3	many	TRBJ1-1	ASSPDRTRNTEAF
TRBV7-3	.	TRBJ1-5	ASSQDPGQGFQPQH
TRBV6-1	.	TRBJ2-2	ASSEVPSGSFDNAATGELF
TRBV7-3	many	TRBJ2-5	ASSLLAGGSETQY
TRBV28	.	TRBJ2-7	ASRSGASIEQY
TRBV10-3	many	TRBJ1-2	AISEGTERNYGYT
TRBV5-6	few	TRBJ2-4	ASTKRGLVAKNIQY
TRBV30	.	TRBJ2-3	AWSVISGSTDTQY
TRBV11-2	many	TRBJ2-7	ASSLERQSLYEQY
TRBV2	many	TRBJ1-4	ASTTDRGEKLF
TRBV19	.	TRBJ2-1	ASSMWLASDNEQF
TRBV2	few	TRBJ2-3	ASLFGLSGITDTQY
TRBV6-1	.	TRBJ2-5	ASRAGTRETQY
TRBV15	many	TRBJ2-4	ATSRDLAGDGSKNIQY
TRBV28	many	TRBJ1-5	ASSFEPHQPQH
TRBV27	many	TRBJ1-4	ASAGGAREKLF
TRBV28	many	TRBJ2-7	ASSLPGPSYEQY
TRBV28	many	TRBJ2-3	ASSRSGTDTQY
TRBV27	few	TRBJ2-2	ASSPQGAIMAGELF
TRBV6-1	.	TRBJ2-5	ASSAPSTLQETQY
TRBV2	many	TRBJ2-5	ASKEETQY
TRBV6-6	.	TRBJ2-7	ASSYSGKVEQY
TRBV27	many	TRBJ2-1	ASKASGTSGRSEQF
TRBV7-8	many	TRBJ1-6	ASSFEEGYSPLH
TRBV7-2	.	TRBJ2-1	ASSLWGGISYNEQF
TRBV19	.	TRBJ2-3	ASSITSGSLTDTQY
TRBV2	.	TRBJ2-1	ASRGTSGTNEQF